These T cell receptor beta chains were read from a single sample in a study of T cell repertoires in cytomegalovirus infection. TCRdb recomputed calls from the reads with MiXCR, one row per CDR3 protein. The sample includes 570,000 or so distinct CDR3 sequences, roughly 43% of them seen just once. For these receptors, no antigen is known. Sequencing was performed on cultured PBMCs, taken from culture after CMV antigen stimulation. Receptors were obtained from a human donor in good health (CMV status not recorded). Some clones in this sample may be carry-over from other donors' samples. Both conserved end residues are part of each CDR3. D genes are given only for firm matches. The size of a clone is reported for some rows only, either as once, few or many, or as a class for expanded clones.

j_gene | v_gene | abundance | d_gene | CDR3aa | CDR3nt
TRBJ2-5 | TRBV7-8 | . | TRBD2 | CASIQAGGLKETQYF | TGTGCCAGCATCCAAGCGGGGGGCCTCAAAGAGACCCAGTACTTC
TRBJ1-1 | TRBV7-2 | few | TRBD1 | CASTLVQGGTEAFF | TGTGCCAGCACCCTGGTACAGGGGGGCACTGAAGCTTTCTTT
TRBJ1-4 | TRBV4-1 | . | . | CASSPPEATNEKLFF | TGCGCCAGCAGCCCGCCGGAGGCAACTAATGAAAAACTGTTTTTT
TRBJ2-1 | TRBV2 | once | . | CASSAHGGISYNEQFF | TGTGCCAGCAGTGCCCATGGCGGGATCTCCTACAATGAGCAGTTCTTC
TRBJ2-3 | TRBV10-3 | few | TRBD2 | CAIRTGLGAGGLTDTQYF | TGTGCCATCAGGACCGGCCTAGGGGCGGGGGGCCTCACAGATACGCAGTATTTT
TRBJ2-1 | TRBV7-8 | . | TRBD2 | CASSAGTSPRPGEQFF | TGTGCCAGCAGCGCCGGGACTAGCCCTCGGCCTGGTGAGCAGTTCTTC
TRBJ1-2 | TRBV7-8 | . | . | CASSVDTYGYTF | TGTGCCAGCAGCGTAGACACCTATGGCTACACCTTC
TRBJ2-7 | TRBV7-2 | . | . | CASRSTSSSLEQYF | TGTGCCAGCAGATCCACTAGTTCTTCCCTCGAGCAGTACTTC
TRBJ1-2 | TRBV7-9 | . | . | CASSAQTDSPYGYTF | TGTGCCAGCAGCGCACAGACAGATTCCCCCTATGGCTACACCTTC
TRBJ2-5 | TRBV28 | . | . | CASSLFGFWGQETQYF | TGTGCCAGCAGTTTATTCGGCTTTTGGGGGCAAGAGACCCAGTACTTC
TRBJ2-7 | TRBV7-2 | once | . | CASSPRSGTSYEQYF | TGTGCCAGCAGCCCCCGATCCGGGACGTCTTACGAGCAGTACTTC
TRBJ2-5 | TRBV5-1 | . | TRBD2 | CASSSGGLGETQYF | TGCGCCAGCAGCTCGGGAGGTCTGGGAGAGACCCAGTACTTC
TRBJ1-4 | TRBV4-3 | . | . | CASSPGSRTATNEKLFF | TGCGCCAGCAGCCCGGGCTCTAGAACCGCAACTAATGAAAAACTGTTTTTT
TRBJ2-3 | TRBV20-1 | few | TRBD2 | CSGSLAGAGDTQYF | TGCAGTGGGTCCCTAGCGGGAGCGGGTGATACGCAGTATTTT
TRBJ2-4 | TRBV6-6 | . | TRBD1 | CASSPDRGITKNIQYF | TGTGCCAGCAGTCCGGACAGGGGGATCACCAAAAACATTCAGTACTTC
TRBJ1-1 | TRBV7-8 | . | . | CASSLLWTANTEAFF | TGTGCCAGCAGCTTATTATGGACGGCTAACACTGAAGCTTTCTTT
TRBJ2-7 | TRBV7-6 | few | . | CASSPTAGAYEQYF | TGTGCCAGCAGCCCGACGGCAGGGGCCTACGAGCAGTACTTC
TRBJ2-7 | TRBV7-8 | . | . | CASSYHDYEQYF | TGTGCCAGCAGCTACCATGACTACGAGCAGTACTTC
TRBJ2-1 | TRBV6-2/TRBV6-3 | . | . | CASRSRAGEKRSYNEQFF | TGTGCCAGCAGAAGCCGGGCCGGGGAGAAGAGGTCCTACAATGAGCAGTTCTTC
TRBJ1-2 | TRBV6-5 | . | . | CAIADDYLGYTF | TGTGCCATCGCGGATGATTACTTGGGCTACACCTTC
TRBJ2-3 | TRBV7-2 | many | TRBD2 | CASGGVTDTQYF | TGTGCCAGCGGGGGGGTCACAGATACGCAGTATTTT
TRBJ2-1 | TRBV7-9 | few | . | CASTPLGRGNEQFF | TGTGCCAGCACCCCCCTGGGCCGTGGCAATGAGCAGTTCTTC
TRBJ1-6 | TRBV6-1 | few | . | CASLRRDSPLHF | TGTGCCAGCCTGAGGCGCGATTCACCCCTCCACTTT
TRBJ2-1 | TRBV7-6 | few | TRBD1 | CASSLAGTGKDEQFF | TGTGCCAGCAGCTTAGCGGGGACAGGGAAAGATGAGCAGTTCTTC
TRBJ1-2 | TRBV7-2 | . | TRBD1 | CASSPGTGGFGYTF | TGTGCCAGCAGCCCCGGGACAGGGGGATTTGGCTACACCTTC
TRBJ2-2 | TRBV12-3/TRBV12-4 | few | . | CASSLLRARPTGELFF | TGTGCCAGCAGTTTACTCCGGGCCCGACCCACCGGGGAGCTGTTTTTT
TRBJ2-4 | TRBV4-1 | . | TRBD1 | CASSQGIVRGQAKNIQYF | TGCGCCAGCAGCCAAGGAATTGTCAGGGGGCAAGCCAAAAACATTCAGTACTTC
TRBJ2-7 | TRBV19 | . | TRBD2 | CASSIDLPTSGTYEQYF | TGTGCCAGTAGTATAGACCTCCCGACTAGCGGCACCTACGAGCAGTACTTC
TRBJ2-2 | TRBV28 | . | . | CASSLEGHPLRTTGELFF | TGTGCCAGCAGTTTAGAAGGACACCCCCTACGAACCACCGGGGAGCTGTTTTTT
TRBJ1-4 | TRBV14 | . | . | CASSHVGSGRGEKLFF | TGTGCCAGCAGCCATGTCGGTTCAGGGCGCGGTGAAAAACTGTTTTTT
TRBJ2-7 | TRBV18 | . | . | CASSPPGLRESYEQYF | TGTGCCAGCTCACCCCCGGGCCTAAGGGAATCCTACGAGCAGTACTTC
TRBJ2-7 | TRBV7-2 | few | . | CASSLGPPGGYYEQYF | TGTGCCAGCAGCTTAGGCCCCCCCGGAGGGTACTACGAGCAGTACTTC
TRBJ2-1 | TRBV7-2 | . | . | CASSLVAGALLQDEQFF | TGTGCCAGCAGCTTAGTCGCGGGGGCCCTCCTTCAGGATGAGCAGTTCTTC
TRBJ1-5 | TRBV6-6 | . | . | CASSRPGRSNQPQHF | TGTGCCAGCAGTCGACCGGGACGGAGCAATCAGCCCCAGCATTTT
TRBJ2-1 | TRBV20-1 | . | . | CSASIRSEQFF | TGCAGTGCTAGTATCAGGAGTGAGCAGTTCTTC
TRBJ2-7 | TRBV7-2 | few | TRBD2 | CASSLRGASGGYEQYF | TGTGCCAGCAGCTTAAGGGGCGCTAGCGGGGGCTACGAGCAGTACTTC
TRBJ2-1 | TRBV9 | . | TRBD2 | CASSVTSGSTYEQFF | TGTGCCAGCAGCGTAACTAGCGGGAGTACTTATGAGCAGTTCTTC
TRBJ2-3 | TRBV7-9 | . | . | CASSPDTYTQYF | TGTGCCAGCAGCCCAGATACCTATACGCAGTATTTT
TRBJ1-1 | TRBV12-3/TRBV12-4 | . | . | CASSLVLWNTEAFF | TGTGCCAGCAGTTTAGTTTTGTGGAACACTGAAGCTTTCTTT
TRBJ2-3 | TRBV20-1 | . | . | CSAAVPTDNTQYF | TGCAGTGCCGCCGTCCCCACGGATAATACGCAGTATTTT
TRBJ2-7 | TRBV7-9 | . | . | CASSIRAWGEYEQYF | TGTGCCAGCAGCATCAGGGCCTGGGGAGAATACGAGCAGTACTTC
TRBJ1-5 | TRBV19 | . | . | CASSIIAVGRNQPQHF | TGTGCCAGTAGTATTATCGCGGTAGGGAGGAATCAGCCCCAGCATTTT
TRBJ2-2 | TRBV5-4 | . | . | CASTPLGARAGELFF | TGTGCCAGCACCCCACTGGGGGCGAGAGCCGGGGAGCTGTTTTTT
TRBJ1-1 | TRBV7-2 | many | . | CASSPAWGVTEAFF | TGTGCCAGCAGCCCCGCCTGGGGTGTCACTGAAGCTTTCTTT
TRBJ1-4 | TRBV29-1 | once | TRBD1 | CSVEDRGGEKLFF | TGCAGCGTCGAGGACAGGGGTGGTGAAAAACTGTTTTTT
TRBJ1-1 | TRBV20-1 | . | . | CSALADGKNFF | TGCAGTGCTCTAGCGGACGGGAAAAATTTCTTT
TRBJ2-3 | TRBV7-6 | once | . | CASSLGPPRGTDTQYF | TGTGCCAGCAGCTTAGGTCCTCCGAGGGGAACAGATACGCAGTATTTT
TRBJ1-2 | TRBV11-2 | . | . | CASSLVVGRVDGYTF | TGTGCCAGCAGCTTAGTAGTTGGACGGGTCGATGGCTACACCTTC
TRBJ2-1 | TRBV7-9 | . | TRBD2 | CASSGEGYYNEQFF | TGTGCCAGCAGCGGGGAGGGATACTACAATGAGCAGTTCTTC
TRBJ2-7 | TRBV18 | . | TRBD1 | CASSPPGTGPYEQYF | TGTGCCAGCTCACCACCGGGGACAGGACCCTACGAGCAGTACTTC
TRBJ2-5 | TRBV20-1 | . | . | CSARNRREYQETQYF | TGCAGTGCTAGGAATAGGCGGGAATACCAAGAGACCCAGTACTTC
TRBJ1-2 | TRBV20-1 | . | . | CSAKPVRLGDYGYTF | TGCAGTGCTAAGCCCGTCCGACTGGGGGACTATGGCTACACCTTC
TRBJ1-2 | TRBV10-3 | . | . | CAIRVDGRHGYTF | TGTGCCATCAGGGTGGACGGGAGGCATGGCTACACCTTC
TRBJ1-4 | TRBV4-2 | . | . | CASSQARARQLANEKLFF | TGTGCCAGCAGCCAAGCAAGGGCTCGTCAACTTGCTAATGAAAAACTGTTTTTT
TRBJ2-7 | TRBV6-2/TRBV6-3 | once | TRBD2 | CASNPGLAVYEQYF | TGTGCCAGCAACCCGGGACTAGCGGTTTACGAGCAGTACTTC
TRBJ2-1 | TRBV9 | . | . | CASSAYLGGGWYNEQFF | TGTGCCAGCAGCGCGTACCTGGGGGGCGGGTGGTACAATGAGCAGTTCTTC